A selection of T cell receptor beta chains follows, all from one sample in a study of T-cell memory formation after mild COVID-19. TCRdb re-called the 5' RACE reads through MiXCR, storing one row per CDR3 protein. Of about 57,000 distinct CDR3 sequences in the sample, 10% to 15% were seen once. The source material was PBMCs or a T cell subset sorted from them (not recorded which). The receptors were gathered from a man in his late teens or twenties who had mild COVID-19 (a few samples of this study predate the infection). Cell type and time point are not known. Each CDR3 is given with its conserved first and last residue. Each record gives: D gene, V gene, clone size, J gene, CDR3 DNA, CDR3 protein. D genes are given only for firm matches. Only some rows state a clone size, as once, few, many or a class for expanded clones.

-	TRBV5-1	-	TRBJ2-3	TGCGCCAGCAGCTTGGATGAGGGCGGGGGCAACACAGATACGCAGTATTTT	CASSLDEGGGNTDTQYF
-	TRBV4-1	-	TRBJ1-2	TGCGCCAGCAGCCACAAAGTCAGGTCTAGCTACACCTTC	CASSHKVRSSYTF
-	TRBV28	-	TRBJ2-3	TGTGCCAGCAGTTCCCCTTTTGGAGGGGAACTTGACACAGATACGCAGTATTTT	CASSSPFGGELDTDTQYF
-	TRBV7-2	few	TRBJ1-2	TGTGCCAGCAGCTTAGGGGCGTCAGGGCTAGCTAACTATGGCTACACCTTC	CASSLGASGLANYGYTF
-	TRBV5-1	few	TRBJ2-5	TGCGCCAGCAGCTTGTATGGGGTAGGGGAGACCCAGTACTTC	CASSLYGVGETQYF
TRBD1	TRBV7-6	few	TRBJ1-1	TGTGCCAGCAGCTTAGTAACAGGGGTGAGCACTGAAGCTTTCTTT	CASSLVTGVSTEAFF
TRBD2	TRBV20-1	-	TRBJ2-3	TGCAGTGCTACTCGGGGGGAGGATACGCAGTATTTT	CSATRGEDTQYF
-	TRBV29-1	few	TRBJ1-2	TGCAGTAACCACGAGGGGACCCGCAACTATGGCTACACCTTC	CSNHEGTRNYGYTF
-	TRBV6-2/TRBV6-3	few	TRBJ2-6	TGTGCCAGCAGTTACCTTCTTCAGGTTCTGGTAGGCTCTGGGGCCAACGTCCTGACTTTC	CASSYLLQVLVGSGANVLTF
TRBD1	TRBV6-1	few	TRBJ2-7	TGTGCCAGCAGTGGACAGGGGGGTAATTACGAGCAGTACTTC	CASSGQGGNYEQYF
TRBD1	TRBV4-1	-	TRBJ1-6	TGCGCCAGCAAACCGACAGGGAAGGCTTCACCCCTCCACTTT	CASKPTGKASPLHF
-	TRBV20-1	few	TRBJ1-1	TGCAGTGCTAGACCAGGGAACACTGAAGCTTTCTTT	CSARPGNTEAFF
-	TRBV10-2	-	TRBJ2-5	TGCGCTACAAAGGGCCAAGAGACCCAGTACTTC	CATKGQETQYF
-	TRBV12-3/TRBV12-4	many	TRBJ1-2	TGTGCCAGCAGGGACGAGGACGGTGCTGGAGGCTACACCTTC	CASRDEDGAGGYTF
-	TRBV20-1	many	TRBJ2-3	TGCAGTGCCCACAGGGGGGGGCGCCGTGACACGCAGTATTTT	CSAHRGGRRDTQYF
-	TRBV2	-	TRBJ2-7	TGTGCCAGCAGGGTAGACAGTTCCTACGAGCAGTACTTC	CASRVDSSYEQYF
-	TRBV20-1	-	TRBJ1-6	TGCAGTGCTACCCAGGGGCGGCAGACGTATAATTCACCCCTCCACTTT	CSATQGRQTYNSPLHF
-	TRBV27	-	TRBJ2-5	TGTGCCAGCAGCCGGTTCGTCGGGCACGAGGAGACCCAGTACTTC	CASSRFVGHEETQYF
-	TRBV24-1	few	TRBJ2-2	TGTGCCACCAGTGATTTGGGGGCGAACACCGGGGAGCTGTTTTTT	CATSDLGANTGELFF
TRBD2	TRBV5-1	many	TRBJ2-7	TGCGCCAGCAGCCGGACCCTAGCGGGGGGGCCGCGGGAGCAGTACTTC	CASSRTLAGGPREQYF
-	TRBV15	medium-sized	TRBJ2-7	TGTGCCACCAGGCCGGGCCTACTAGGACAAGAGCAGTACTTC	CATRPGLLGQEQYF
TRBD2	TRBV5-1	once	TRBJ2-1	TGCGCCAGCAGCTTGACGGGGGGAAACTATGAGCAGTTCTTC	CASSLTGGNYEQFF
-	TRBV2	many	TRBJ1-1	TGTGCCAGCAGTGAAAGGGGGGGGGAAAAGAACACTGAAGCTTTCTTT	CASSERGGEKNTEAFF
TRBD2	TRBV6-4	many	TRBJ2-2	TGTGCCAGCAGTGACGGGACTAGCACCGGGGAGCTGTTTTTT	CASSDGTSTGELFF
TRBD1	TRBV4-1	few	TRBJ1-5	TGCGCCAGCAGCCAACGCACCGGGACAGGGGGAGGTCAGCCCCAGCATTTT	CASSQRTGTGGGQPQHF
TRBD1	TRBV6-2/TRBV6-3	few	TRBJ2-7	TGTGCCACCAAGAACAGGGGGCGTACGTACGAGCAGTACTTC	CATKNRGRTYEQYF
TRBD1	TRBV12-3/TRBV12-4	-	TRBJ1-5	TGTGCCAGCAGTTTTGGGGGGACAGTAGATCAGCCCCAGCATTTT	CASSFGGTVDQPQHF
TRBD2	TRBV2	few	TRBJ2-5	TGTGCCAGCAGACTAACGACTAGCGGGGGGGCCCGGGAGACCCAGTACTTC	CASRLTTSGGARETQYF
-	TRBV6-2/TRBV6-3	-	TRBJ1-1	TGTGCCAGCAAAGACCCGGACACTGAAGCTTTCTTT	CASKDPDTEAFF
-	TRBV7-9	few	TRBJ1-2	TGTGCCAGCAGCTTAGCGTTAGGGGAACGCTATGGCTACACCTTC	CASSLALGERYGYTF
-	TRBV12-3/TRBV12-4	few	TRBJ1-1	TGTGCCAGCGCACCACGCAGTTACTCTGAAGCTTTCTTT	CASAPRSYSEAFF
TRBD1	TRBV20-1	few	TRBJ1-1	TGCAGTGCTCCTCGACAGGGGGCGATTACTGAAGCTTTCTTT	CSAPRQGAITEAFF
TRBD1	TRBV6-1	-	TRBJ2-4	TGTGCCAGCAGTGCTGGGACAGGGGGGAACATTCAGTACTTC	CASSAGTGGNIQYF
TRBD2	TRBV2	-	TRBJ2-7	TGTGCCAGCAGTGCTGAGCGGGGGGCCTTCAGCTACGAGCAGTACTTC	CASSAERGAFSYEQYF
TRBD1	TRBV7-2	-	TRBJ1-5	TGTGCCAGCAGCCTGACAGGGAAGGCTCAGCCCCAGCATTTT	CASSLTGKAQPQHF
-	TRBV3-1	-	TRBJ1-6	TGTGCCAGCAGCCAAGGGTTGGTGACCCTCTCACCCCTCCACTTT	CASSQGLVTLSPLHF
TRBD1	TRBV6-2/TRBV6-3	few	TRBJ2-2	TGTGCCAGCGTGGGACAGCACACCGGGGAGCTGTTTTTT	CASVGQHTGELFF
TRBD2	TRBV11-2	many	TRBJ2-1	TGTGCCAGCAGCTCCGGCCCGGGACTAGGGTCCTACAATGAGCAGTTCTTC	CASSSGPGLGSYNEQFF
-	TRBV19	-	TRBJ1-5	TGTGCCAGTACAGGACTTTATAGCAATCAGCCCCAGCATTTT	CASTGLYSNQPQHF
-	TRBV6-5	few	TRBJ1-2	TGTGCCAGCAGTTACTCAGGACTTGTAAGCTACACCTTC	CASSYSGLVSYTF
TRBD2	TRBV14	-	TRBJ2-3	TGTGCCAGCAGCTTGGTAGCGGGGGCCCCGCGCAGCACAGATACGCAGTATTTT	CASSLVAGAPRSTDTQYF